These 6 T cell receptor beta chains came from one sample sequenced in a study of OX40 agonist ivuxolimab in advanced cancers. Measured with immunoSEQ multiplex PCR; TCRdb has only the in-frame clones, and not every one. The sample lists about 36,000 clones; just under 75% were seen once. Sequencing used CD4+ or CD8+ T cells sorted from blood, obtained in a trial of the OX40 agonist ivuxolimab. These receptors came from an adult with an advanced solid tumor such as melanoma, head and neck, liver or kidney cancer.

The chain combines TRBV2 with TRBJ2-5, with 7 bases fitting TRBD2. This CDR3 has 14 amino acids. V lost 9 bases, J lost 2 bases, and 9 bases stayed unmatched. Germline V gene data show CDR1 as SNHLY and CDR2 as FYNNEI. CDR3 sequence: CASRGWGGQETQYF. The CDR3 nucleotides read TGTGCCAGTCGAGGATGGGGGGGGCAAGAGACCCAGTACTTC.

The chain couples TRBV19 to TRBJ2-3; possibly TRBD1 or TRBD2 for D (5 bases each). V was cut by 6 bases and J by 5 bases, with 12 bases left in between. The CDR3 has 13 amino acids. The V gene's germline CDR1 is LNHDA and CDR2 SQIVND (reference sequence). Here the CDR3 reads CASRVGGLDTQYF. CDR3 sequence (DNA): TGTGCCAGTAGGGTTGGGGGTTTAGATACGCAGTATTTT.

V and J are TRBV6-5 and TRBJ1-2; no clear D. The CDR3 contains 16 residues. Germline-derived CDR1 and CDR2 are MNHEY and SVGAGI. Trimming left V 2 bases short and J 4 bases short, with 17 bases between. The CDR3 here is CASSYTRTGGGYGYTF. CDR3 coding DNA: TGTGCCAGCAGTTACACTAGGACTGGAGGTGGCTATGGCTACACCTTC.

In this sample, this clone turned up a few times. J is TRBJ1-5 and V is TRBV18; D gene ambiguous. Germline V gives CDR1 KGHSH, CDR2 LQKENI. This CDR3 has 13 amino acids. V was trimmed by 5 bases and J by 4 bases, leaving 9 bases between them. CDR3 sequence: CASSRTDNQPQHF. For the CDR3, the DNA is TGTGCCAGCTCAAGAACAGATAATCAGCCCCAGCATTTT.

This chain uses TRBV6-4 with TRBJ2-3; TRBD1 matches at 9 bases. Germline trimming cut 5 bases from V and 4 bases from J; bases unmatched to any gene: 7. Per germline, CDR1 MRHNA and CDR2 SNTAGT. The CDR3 totals 15 residues. The chain's CDR3 is CASSLQGAGPDTQYF. CDR3 nucleotides: TGTGCCAGCAGTCTACAGGGGGCCGGCCCAGATACGCAGTATTTT.

The genes are TRBV9 and TRBJ2-3; D remains unclear. Trimming shortened V by 0 bases and J by 6 bases, and 8 bases separated the two germline ends. From germline, CDR1 is SGDLS and CDR2 YYNGEE. This CDR3 region has 13 residues. The CDR3 DNA reads TGTGCCAGCAGCGTAGTGGGAACCGATACGCAGTATTTT. It is translated as CASSVVGTDTQYF.